Following are 4 T cell receptor beta chains from one sample sequenced in a study of graft-versus-host responses after intestinal transplantation (dated by TCRdb to the early 2020s). Dithiothreitol, EDTA incubations and collagenase D digestion were used to isolate intraepithelial and lamina propria lymphocytes from graft specimens. The library was obtained by the immunoSEQ multiplex PCR assay. The source is immuneACCESS, and TCRdb retained only in-frame sequences with V and J called. Part of the clones is not carried over; for the studies checked, unresolved V genes explain less than half of this, and the remainder is unexplained. This sample gives fewer than 15,000 clones in total; under 70% of them show up just once. 20% to 25% of the sample is held by the ten biggest clonotypes. The sequences come from ileum tissue, collected around 770 days after intestinal transplantation. Every receptor here comes from a human patient who received an intestinal transplant, so some T cells may come from the graft donor.

The chain is built from TRBV11-2 and TRBJ2-7; 8 nucleotides match TRBD1. Germline V lookup: CDR1 SGHAT, CDR2 FQNNGV. This CDR3 contains 14 residues. Trimming took 1 base from V and 6 from J; bases not matched to a gene: 5. Here the CDR3 DNA reads TGTGCCAGCAGCTTAGGTCAGGGGGCTCGCGAGCAGTACTTC. Protein: CASSLGQGAREQYF.

The V and J genes are TRBV14 and TRBJ2-5, with 8 bases that match TRBD2. This CDR3 comprises 16 residues. The germline V gene encodes CDR1 SGHDN and CDR2 FVKESK. Germline trimming cut 0 bases from V and 4 bases from J; bases unmatched to any gene: 7. In DNA form, the CDR3 reads TGTGCCAGCAGCCAAGAGCGGGGACTAGTGGCAGAGACCCAGTACTTC. Its translation: CASSQERGLVAETQYF.

This clone was seen only a few times. The chain employs TRBV5-1 and TRBJ2-3; D possibly matches TRBD1 or TRBD2 (5 bases each). With 4 bases removed from V and 2 bases from J, the gap between germline ends came to 11 bases. Germline V gives CDR1 SGHRS, CDR2 YFSETQ. This CDR3 has 14 residues. The CDR3 protein is CASSLGTPTDTQYF. In DNA form, the CDR3 reads TGCGCCAGCAGCCTAGGGACGCCCACAGATACGCAGTATTTT. The variable domain in full, with the rest retrieved from reference TRBV5-1 and TRBJ2-3, is KAGVTQTPRYLIKTRGQQVTLSCSPISGHRSVSWYQQTPGQGLQFLFEYFSETQRNKGNFPGRFSGRQFSNSRSEMNVSTLELGDSALYLCASSLGTPTDTQYFGPGTRLTVL.

The chain couples TRBV6-6 to TRBJ1-5; 8 bases are a match to TRBD1. This CDR3 region has 15 residues. Germline-derived CDR1 and CDR2 are MNHNY and SVGAGI (reference sequence). Trimming took 0 bases from V and 2 from J; bases not matched to a gene: 0. The CDR3 protein is CASSYSTGGNQPQHF. In nucleotides, the CDR3 is TGTGCCAGCAGTTACTCGACAGGGGGCAATCAGCCCCAGCATTTT.